Listed below are T cell receptor beta chains from one sample, sequenced in a study of PD-1 blockade in classical Hodgkin lymphoma. Repertoires were generated with immunoSEQ multiplex PCR, while TCRdb's copy carries only in-frame clones and drops some. The data hold about 24,000 clones, with 75% to 95% observed a single time. The specimen was CD4+ T cells from blood. These receptor sequences come from a human donor with classical Hodgkin lymphoma. Both conserved end residues are part of each CDR3. Each record gives: D gene, clone size, V gene, J gene, CDR3 DNA, CDR3 protein. A D gene is named only where the DNA matches it firmly. Size tells how often a clone was seen (once, few, many) or the class of an expanded clone, and some rows leave it out.

d_call: NA
clone_size: NA
v_call: TRBV9
j_call: TRBJ2-7
cdr3_nt: TGTGCCAGCAGCGTATCATCCAGGCCAGGGAACGAGCAGTACTTC
cdr3_aa: CASSVSSRPGNEQYF

d_call: NA
clone_size: few
v_call: TRBV10-3
j_call: TRBJ1-2
cdr3_nt: TGTGCCATCAGTGAGTCTTCCAGGGACTATGGCTACACCTTC
cdr3_aa: CAISESSRDYGYTF

d_call: NA
clone_size: NA
v_call: TRBV5-1
j_call: TRBJ1-6
cdr3_nt: TGCGCCAGCAGCCCTGGAACAGCCCAAGCGGGGCCCCTCCACTTT
cdr3_aa: CASSPGTAQAGPLHF

d_call: NA
clone_size: NA
v_call: TRBV7-9
j_call: TRBJ1-1
cdr3_nt: TGTGCCAGCAGCCCCCGGGACACTAACACTGAAGCTTTCTTT
cdr3_aa: CASSPRDTNTEAFF

d_call: NA
clone_size: NA
v_call: TRBV5-1
j_call: TRBJ1-2
cdr3_nt: TGCGAAAGGGATGGGGGCATCAATTCCTATGGCTACACCTTC
cdr3_aa: CERDGGINSYGYTF

d_call: NA
clone_size: NA
v_call: TRBV5-4
j_call: TRBJ1-2
cdr3_nt: TGTGCCAGCAGCTTGGGACAGTCAGTCTATGGCTACACCTTC
cdr3_aa: CASSLGQSVYGYTF

d_call: NA
clone_size: NA
v_call: TRBV15
j_call: TRBJ2-2
cdr3_nt: TGTGCCACCAGCAGAGTCGGAAACACCGGGGAGCTGTTTTTT
cdr3_aa: CATSRVGNTGELFF

d_call: NA
clone_size: NA
v_call: TRBV6-5
j_call: TRBJ2-5
cdr3_nt: TGTGCCAGCAGTAGGGGCAATCAAGAGACCCAGTACTTC
cdr3_aa: CASSRGNQETQYF

d_call: NA
clone_size: few
v_call: TRBV7-2
j_call: TRBJ1-5
cdr3_nt: TGTGCCAGCAGCTTCAATAGCAATCAGCCCCAGCATTTT
cdr3_aa: CASSFNSNQPQHF

d_call: TRBD1
clone_size: once
v_call: TRBV18
j_call: TRBJ2-7
cdr3_nt: TGTGCCAGCTCACCCGGGACAGGGGTCTACGAGCAGTACTTC
cdr3_aa: CASSPGTGVYEQYF

d_call: NA
clone_size: NA
v_call: TRBV9
j_call: TRBJ1-1
cdr3_nt: TGTGCCAGCAGCGTAGGTCGGAGGAACACTGAAGCTTTCTTT
cdr3_aa: CASSVGRRNTEAFF

d_call: TRBD2
clone_size: NA
v_call: TRBV5-1
j_call: TRBJ2-2
cdr3_nt: TGCGCCAGCAGCTTGTTGAGTCGGGGGGATTACACCGGGGAGCTGTTTTTT
cdr3_aa: CASSLLSRGDYTGELFF

d_call: TRBD2
clone_size: NA
v_call: TRBV2
j_call: TRBJ2-3
cdr3_nt: TGTGCCAGCCGAACTAGCGCGAGATACCGCACAGATACGCAGTATTTT
cdr3_aa: CASRTSARYRTDTQYF

d_call: TRBD1
clone_size: NA
v_call: TRBV25-1
j_call: TRBJ2-5
cdr3_nt: TGTGCCAGCAGCCAGGGGGACAGTCGGAAGACCCAGTACTTC
cdr3_aa: CASSQGDSRKTQYF

d_call: TRBD1
clone_size: NA
v_call: TRBV7-7
j_call: TRBJ2-1
cdr3_nt: TGTGCCAGCAGCCAGACGACAGGGGGTCTCTACAATGAGCAGTTCTTC
cdr3_aa: CASSQTTGGLYNEQFF

d_call: NA
clone_size: NA
v_call: TRBV11-2
j_call: TRBJ2-1
cdr3_nt: TGTGCCAGCAGCTTACGAGGGCACGGGGAGCAGTTCTTC
cdr3_aa: CASSLRGHGEQFF

d_call: TRBD2
clone_size: NA
v_call: TRBV4-3
j_call: TRBJ2-2
cdr3_nt: TGCGCCAGCAGCCGTAGTAGCGGGGGGAACACCGGGGAGCTGTTTTTT
cdr3_aa: CASSRSSGGNTGELFF

d_call: TRBD1
clone_size: NA
v_call: TRBV7-9
j_call: TRBJ1-3
cdr3_nt: TGTGCCAGCAGCCCGGGACAGGGGATTATCCCTTACACCATATATTTT
cdr3_aa: CASSPGQGIIPYTIYF

d_call: NA
clone_size: NA
v_call: TRBV27
j_call: TRBJ2-3
cdr3_nt: TGTGCCAGCAGTTTAAAGGTCAGGGGTTCAGATACGCAGTATTTT
cdr3_aa: CASSLKVRGSDTQYF

d_call: NA
clone_size: once
v_call: TRBV15
j_call: TRBJ2-7
cdr3_nt: TGTGCCACCAGCAGGGTGGGCGTCTCCTACGAGCAGTACTTC
cdr3_aa: CATSRVGVSYEQYF

d_call: NA
clone_size: once
v_call: TRBV15
j_call: TRBJ2-3
cdr3_nt: TGTGCCACCTCCCCCGGGGTGAGCACAGATACGCAGTATTTT
cdr3_aa: CATSPGVSTDTQYF

d_call: NA
clone_size: NA
v_call: TRBV2
j_call: TRBJ2-7
cdr3_nt: TGTGCCAGCAGCATCGGGGAGCAGTACTTC
cdr3_aa: CASSIGEQYF

d_call: NA
clone_size: NA
v_call: TRBV6-1
j_call: TRBJ2-1
cdr3_nt: TGTGCCAGCAGTGAAGTGGTTGGGAGCTATGAGCAGTTCTTC
cdr3_aa: CASSEVVGSYEQFF